Following are 20 T cell receptor beta chains from one sample sequenced in a study of neurological immune-mediated disorders. TCRdb fed the 5' RACE reads into MiXCR, producing one record per CDR3 protein. Counted here are 74,000 or so distinct CDR3 sequences, about 9.7% occurring once; the ten biggest clones make up 1.5% to 2%. Sequenced material: PBMCs. All receptors come from a man aged 45-65 years in good health.

This clonotype occurred many times. This chain connects TRBV12-3 or TRBV12-4 to TRBJ2-5; 12 bases line up with TRBD1. The V gene end was trimmed by 6 bases and the J gene end by 7 bases; junction bases not matched to a gene: 6. The CDR3 totals 14 residues. In nucleotides, the CDR3 is TGTGCCAGCAGGGGGGGACAGGGGGCTGGGACCCAGTACTTC. Translation gives CASRGGQGAGTQYF.

This clonotype was recorded many times. The rearrangement uses TRBV15 and TRBJ2-2; D remains unclear. Germline lookup yields CDR1 LNHNV and CDR2 YYDKDF (reference sequence). V was trimmed by 0 bases and J by 7 bases, leaving 6 bases between them. This CDR3 is built from 13 residues. DNA for the CDR3: TGTGCCACCAGCAGAGACCTTAACGGGGAGCTGTTTTTT. Its protein is CATSRDLNGELFF.

In this sample, this clonotype turned up many times. The chain has TRBV29-1 and TRBJ1-1; 7 nucleotides align to TRBD1. The trim removed 6 bases at V and 0 bases at J, leaving 4 bases unmatched. The CDR3 is 13 residues long. Germline CDR1 SQVTM, CDR2 ANQGSEA. CDR3 coding DNA: TGCAGCGTGGAGGGACAGTTGAACACTGAAGCTTTCTTT. Its protein product is CSVEGQLNTEAFF.

In its sample, this clonotype was seen many times. This rearrangement joins TRBV12-3 or TRBV12-4 to TRBJ2-1, with 10 bases fitting TRBD2. The CDR3 totals 17 residues. After removal of 7 bases from V and 7 bases from J, the junction contained 16 bases not matched to a gene. The DNA for the CDR3 is TGTGCCAGCACCTCCTTTAGGCTAGCGGGAGCCCTAAATGAGCAGTTCTTC. Its translation is CASTSFRLAGALNEQFF.

This clonotype was picked up many times. This rearrangement joins TRBV11-2 to TRBJ2-7; 15 bases map to TRBD2. V gave up 1 base and J gave up 2 bases; unmatched junction bases: 9. Per germline, CDR1 SGHAT and CDR2 FQNNGV. This CDR3 contains 19 residues. The CDR3 region has the DNA TGTGCCAGCAGCTTAGTTCCGGGGACTAGCGGGAGGAGTCCCTACGAGCAGTACTTC. It encodes CASSLVPGTSGRSPYEQYF.

This clonotype was picked up many times. The chain has TRBV20-1 and TRBJ2-5; 12 bases fit TRBD1. Germline V CDR1 and CDR2: DFQATT, SNEGSKA (reference sequence). V shed 6 bases, J shed 5 bases, and the junction held 10 bases outside the gene matches. The CDR3 runs to 15 residues. The CDR3 region has the DNA TGCAGTGCGAGGAGGGGACAGGGGGCAAGGGAGACCCAGTACTTC. It encodes CSARRGQGARETQYF.

Many counts were recorded for this clonotype. The chain joins TRBV7-2 to TRBJ2-3; TRBD2 agrees at 13 bases. J gave up 4 bases and V 4 bases, and 5 bases lay outside the gene matches. From germline, CDR1 is SGHTA and CDR2 FQGNSA. The CDR3 consists of 16 residues. The CDR3 nucleotides are TGTGCCAGCAGCTCCGGACTAGCGGGGGCCGCAGATACGCAGTATTTT. Protein: CASSSGLAGAADTQYF.

This clonotype was seen repeatedly, ten times or more. This rearrangement joins TRBV28 to TRBJ1-5; D is ambiguous. CDR1 and CDR2 (germline): MDHEN, SYDVKM. Trimming shortened V by 3 bases and J by 2 bases, and 14 bases separated the two germline ends. The CDR3 spans 16 residues. CDR3 nucleotides: TGTGCCAGCAGTTTGCAAGGAGGGAAACGCAATCAGCCCCAGCATTTT. It yields the protein CASSLQGGKRNQPQHF. Supplemented by reference TRBV28 and TRBJ1-5, the full variable domain reads DVKVTQSSRYLVKRTGEKVFLECVQDMDHENMFWYRQDPGLGLRLIYFSYDVKMKEKGDIPEGYSVSREKKERFSLILESASTNQTSMYLCASSLQGGKRNQPQHFGDGTRLSIL.

This clonotype was seen many times. The rearrangement joins TRBV20-1 to TRBJ2-3, with 11 bases aligning to TRBD2. Germline V CDR1 and CDR2: DFQATT, SNEGSKA (reference sequence). This CDR3 region has 13 residues. The ends lost 5 bases at V and 6 bases at J; junction bases unmatched: 4. The CDR3: CSARLAGKDTQYF. DNA of the CDR3: TGCAGTGCTCGACTAGCGGGGAAGGATACGCAGTATTTT.

Ten or more counts support this clonotype. The genes are TRBV5-5 and TRBJ1-6; D unclear. The CDR3 consists of 14 residues. Trimming took off 0 bases at V and 10 bases at J, with 11 bases between the two ends. Per germline, CDR1 SGHKS and CDR2 YYEKEE (reference sequence). CDR3 protein: CASSLAAVDSPLHF. The CDR3 DNA follows: TGTGCCAGCAGCTTGGCAGCGGTCGACTCACCCCTCCACTTT.

Ten or more counts support this clonotype. The germline gene is not matched at one end of the junction; a read error may be the cause. The V call is TRBV12-3 or TRBV12-4, the J call TRBJ1-5; D unresolved. The CDR3 is 13 amino acids. CDR3 in amino acids: CASSLFSKQPQHF. In nucleotides, the CDR3 is TGTGCCAGCAGTTTATTCAGCAAACAGCCCCAGCATTTT.

This clonotype was counted ten times or more. The chain has TRBV20-1 and TRBJ1-2; tentatively, D is TRBD1 (6 bases). CDR1 DFQATT and CDR2 SNEGSKA come from the germline V gene (reference sequence). The CDR3 spans 13 residues. The V end was cut by 5 bases, the J end by 0 bases, with 10 bases between. Here the CDR3 DNA reads TGCAGTGCTGACAGGTTTTCTAACTATGGCTACACCTTC. Translated: CSADRFSNYGYTF.

This clonotype was detected ten times or more. V and J are TRBV20-1 and TRBJ2-7; D is unresolved. CDR1 and CDR2 from the germline V gene are DFQATT and SNEGSKA (reference sequence). The length of the CDR3 is 13 residues. V dropped 6 bases and J dropped 4 bases, with 16 bases sitting between them. The DNA of the CDR3 is TGCAGTGCCTTAAGGCCTAGTCCTTACGAGCAGTACTTC. This codes for CSALRPSPYEQYF.

This clonotype was detected ten times or more. The chain employs TRBV7-2 and TRBJ2-7; TRBD2 matches 7 bases. CDR1 and CDR2 from the germline V gene are SGHTA and FQGNSA. V shed 4 bases, J shed 3 bases, and the junction held 6 bases outside the gene matches. CDR3 size: 14 residues. CDR3 sequence reads: CASSSPGLNYEQYF. The CDR3 nucleotides are TGTGCCAGCAGCTCTCCGGGACTAAACTACGAGCAGTACTTC.

Many counts were recorded for this clonotype. V is TRBV6-1 and J is TRBJ2-6, with D perhaps being TRBD1 or TRBD2 (5 bases each). The CDR3 runs to 17 residues. Looked up from germline, CDR1 is MNHNS and CDR2 is SASEGT. The ends were cut back, 5 bases at V and 4 bases at J, with 18 bases in the middle. In DNA form, the CDR3 reads TGTGCCAGCAGTACCGCGGACGGGACCCCCGGGGCCAACGTCCTGACTTTC. It codes for CASSTADGTPGANVLTF.

There are many counts of this clonotype. This chain links TRBV3-1 with TRBJ2-6; possibly TRBD1 for D (6 bases). Germline CDR1 reads LGHDT; CDR2 reads YNNKEL (reference sequence). V was pared by 2 bases and J by 2 bases, with 16 bases between. This CDR3 region has 18 residues. The CDR3 protein is CASSQHRVNLAGANVLTF. DNA for the CDR3: TGTGCCAGCAGCCAACACAGGGTTAATCTTGCTGGGGCCAACGTCCTGACTTTC. The full variable domain, rest sourced from reference TRBV3-1 and TRBJ2-6, is DTAVSQTPKYLVTQMGNDKSIKCEQNLGHDTMYWYKQDSKKFLKIMFSYNNKELIINETVPNRFSPKSPDKAHLNLHINSLELGDSAVYFCASSQHRVNLAGANVLTFGAGSRLTVL.

This clonotype was recorded at least ten times. This rearrangement joins TRBV7-8 to TRBJ1-2, with 7 bases matching TRBD1. Per germline, CDR1 SGHVS and CDR2 FQNEAQ. Germline trimming cut 5 bases from V and 9 bases from J; bases unmatched to any gene: 12. CDR3 size: 14 residues. CDR3 DNA sequence: TGTGCCAGCAGCCCCACGACAGGGAGCATGAGCTACACCTTC. Encoded protein: CASSPTTGSMSYTF.

This clonotype is medium-sized in the sample. The rearrangement uses TRBV29-1 and TRBJ2-1, with D unresolved. Germline assignment: CDR1 SQVTM and CDR2 ANQGSEA. The length of the CDR3 is 17 residues. Between the trimmed V and J ends, which lost 4 bases and 4 bases, there was a span of 23 bases. CDR3: CSVVFFPDSQPYNEQFF. CDR3 nucleotides: TGCAGCGTTGTTTTTTTCCCCGACTCCCAACCTTACAATGAGCAGTTCTTC.

This clonotype has a count of ten or more. The CDR3 reads CASSLSGAITDTQYF. CDR3 bases: TGCGCCAGCAGCTTGAGCGGGGCGATCACAGATACGCAGTATTTT. The chain has TRBV5-1 and TRBJ2-3, with TRBD2 identical over 7 bases. This CDR3 spans 15 amino acids. V lost 1 base and J lost 2; bases outside the gene matches: 4. Looked up from germline, CDR1 is SGHRS and CDR2 is YFSETQ.

This clonotype was counted at least ten times. CDR3 sequence (DNA): TGTGCCAGCAGCCTTGGGACAGGGGGTCGGAATGGCTACACCTTC. Translation gives CASSLGTGGRNGYTF. The chain employs TRBV14 and TRBJ1-2; TRBD1 matches at 11 bases. The CDR3 extends over 15 amino acids. J was trimmed by 6 bases and V by 4 bases; bases with no gene match: 7. From germline, CDR1 is SGHDN and CDR2 FVKESK.